What follows describes a single TCR beta chain. This clonotype showed up just a few times. The antigen it recognizes is unknown. Base-call qualities are not available, and no considerably larger clone is one nucleotide away. The method was 5' RACE. TCRdb names Illumina HiSeq 2500 as the instrument used. A second PCR of about 7 to 12 cycles was run with a J-beta primer mix and a sample-barcoded 5' primer. Each TCR beta cDNA molecule received a unique molecular identifier from a template-switch 5' adaptor carrying 12 random nucleotides. At least 2.5 million CDR3-containing paired-end reads were obtained from each sample. First-strand cDNA synthesis was performed from all RNA using the Mint cDNA synthesis kit, with priming by a TRBC-specific oligonucleotide. Following uracil-DNA glycosylase treatment, a first 18-cycle PCR with universal primers M1SS and BC2_uni_R was performed on all cDNA. On the study's bioinformatics: For normalization, 1 million high-quality reads were randomly selected from each sample, with every read carrying a distinct molecular identifier. Reads with shared molecular identifiers were discarded instead of being binned into consensus sequences. MiTCR, run with a Q25 quality threshold and the strictest error-elimination algorithm, handled CDR3 identification, clonotype clustering and error correction. A nonparametric unseen species model using Euler transformation provided a lower-bound estimate of total TCR beta diversity. TCRdb's own reprocessing of the public reads used fastp at Q25 and MiXCR and kept productive beta chains. Rows with one shared CDR3 protein collapse into an entry with the most common genes and DNA. These V and J calls derive from TCRdb rather than the authors' analysis. The sample profile shows 1,100,000 or so distinct CDR3 sequences; under 55% of them were found once. Approximately 19% of the sample is in the top ten clones.

The donors were 40 or so Caucasian individuals from Russia, aged 6 to 90 years, who were systemically healthy. Roughly 10 milliliters of peripheral blood were collected from each donor into EDTA-treated Vacutainer tubes. Ficoll-Paque density-gradient centrifugation was used to isolate PBMCs, with at least 7 million obtained per sample. Trizol reagent was used to extract total RNA from PBMCs, with at least 6 micrograms per sample. For every donor, an aliquot of PBMCs went through flow cytometry to measure the percentages of naive CD45RAhigh/CD27high T cells. This sample was taken from a study of blood T cells in healthy people across ages (dated by TCRdb to about 2015). Turning to the overall study: In model experiments, template switching captured about one uniquely barcoded TCR beta cDNA molecule for every two T cells. The study measured age-related changes in TCR beta repertoire diversity using deep sequencing normalized with unique cDNA molecular identifiers. The donors were split into four age groups: young (average around 17 years), middle-aged (around 40), aged (62) and long-lived (approximately 80). To avoid experimental bias, donors of different ages were spread randomly across the sequencing lanes. For two donors (one aged 18 to 29 and one aged 80 or older), the study analyzed two additional independent replicas of 1 million unique cDNA reads from the same blood draw.

The study at large found these results: As age increased, observed TCR beta diversity per million T cells dropped in a roughly linear way, and a significant reduction was already evident by age about 40. A strong correlation was found between observed TCR beta diversity and the percentage of naive T cells measured by flow cytometry. The long-lived group showed more naive CD4+ T cells, fewer expanded clones and increased TCR diversity than the aged group, suggesting age selection. Bulk unsorted PBMC profiling prevented conclusive comparison of naive and antigen-experienced compartments. Estimates of total diversity based on one million sequenced T cells were regarded as lower bounds and as underestimates. Because the CMV infection status of the donors was unknown, age-related changes in expanded clonotypes may potentially have been confounded.

Input material: blood. This clonotype originated in a woman aged 55-69 years in good health.

The bases read TGCAGCGTTGAAGACCCACAGGGAGGTAGCGGCATTCGGGGCAATGAGCAGTTCTTC. It is translated as CSVEDPQGGSGIRGNEQFF. Rearrangement joined TRBV29-1 to TRBJ2-1, with the D call perhaps TRBD1 or TRBD2, each one matching 6 bases. The CDR3 spans 19 residues, from the cysteine through the phenylalanine. CDR3 DNA is the only sequence kept; it has 57 bases, read in frame from the first base. At the junction V is shortened by 0 bases and J by 6 bases, with 27 bases in between. Via the germline V gene, CDR1 is SQVTM and CDR2 ANQGSEA.